Shown below are 10 T cell receptor beta chains from a single sample sequenced in a study of T cell changes during pregnancy in multiple sclerosis. Generated by immunoSEQ multiplex PCR, the TCRdb table keeps only in-frame clones and is missing some. The data hold approximately 74,000 clones, with 75% to 90% observed a single time. Source: peripheral blood, taken before pregnancy. These receptors were collected from a female donor with multiple sclerosis, enrolled in a pregnancy study.

The chain combines TRBV6-1 with TRBJ2-7; no clear D gene. Trimming pared 5 bases from V and 2 bases from J, leaving 10 bases between. This CDR3 has 13 amino acids. Germline CDR1 MNHNS, CDR2 SASEGT. The CDR3 region has the DNA TGTGCCAGCAGTCGTCACACGACCTACGAGCAGTACTTC. Translated, it gives CASSRHTTYEQYF.

The gene calls are TRBV30 and TRBJ2-7; TRBD1 matches at 9 bases. There are 14 residues in the CDR3. J gave up 6 bases and V 2 bases, and 8 bases lay outside the gene matches. Looked up from germline, CDR1 is GTSNPN and CDR2 is SVGIG (reference sequence). This CDR3 is CAWSYGTGWGEQYF. CDR3 nucleotides: TGTGCCTGGAGTTATGGGACAGGGTGGGGCGAGCAGTACTTC.

For this clone: A junction end diverges from the germline sequence, so it may reflect a read error. The V and J genes are TRBV5-1 and TRBJ2-5; 8 positions match TRBD1. The CDR3 sequence is 12 residues long. CDR1 is SGHRS and CDR2 is YFSETQ in the germline V gene. CDR3 amino acids: CASSALQGVMHF. CDR3 DNA: TGCGCCAGCAGCGCGTTACAGGGGGTGATGCACTTC.

This clone showed up just once. DNA of the CDR3: TGTGCCAGCAGGCGGCGCAATGAGCAGTTCTTC. It encodes CASRRRNEQFF. This sequence joins TRBV6-5 and TRBJ2-1; unclear D gene. The V and J ends lost 6 bases and 6 bases respectively, with 6 bases between them. CDR3 size: 11 residues. From germline, CDR1 is MNHEY and CDR2 SVGAGI.

This chain links TRBV5-4 with TRBJ2-1; no firm D call. The germline V gene has CDR1 SGHNT and CDR2 YYREEE (reference sequence). This CDR3 region has 12 residues. V was pared by 3 bases and J by 7 bases, with 8 bases between. The CDR3 spells CASSSARNEQFF. CDR3 in DNA: TGTGCCAGCAGCTCCGCTAGGAATGAGCAGTTCTTC.

The rearrangement uses TRBV30 and TRBJ2-3; D is unclear. This CDR3 has 14 amino acids. V gave up 2 bases and J gave up 1 base, with 10 bases separating them. From germline, CDR1 is GTSNPN and CDR2 SVGIG (reference sequence). CDR3 sequence: CAWSLFGGTDTQYF. For the CDR3, the DNA is TGTGCCTGGAGTCTTTTCGGTGGCACAGATACGCAGTATTTT.

The chain recombines TRBV5-1 with TRBJ2-4; possibly TRBD2 for D (5 bases). The V and J ends lost 1 base and 3 bases respectively, with 14 bases between them. CDR3 length: 16 residues. CDR1 and CDR2 from the germline V gene are SGHRS and YFSETQ. Here the CDR3 DNA reads TGCGCCAGCAGCTTGCCCAATTCGGCGGGCAAAAACATTCAGTACTTC. Its translation: CASSLPNSAGKNIQYF.

The chain recombines TRBV29-1 with TRBJ2-3; TRBD2 agrees at 8 bases. J gave up 3 bases and V 6 bases, and 8 bases lay outside the gene matches. Germline CDR1 SQVTM, CDR2 ANQGSEA. The CDR3 sequence is 14 residues long. CDR3 bases: TGCAGCGTGCCCGGGGGGGTACGGACAGATACGCAGTATTTT. Its translation: CSVPGGVRTDTQYF.

This chain connects TRBV19 to TRBJ1-2; 7 bases map to TRBD1. V lost 5 bases and J lost 8; bases outside the gene matches: 8. The CDR3 is 13 residues long. Germline V gives CDR1 LNHDA, CDR2 SQIVND (reference sequence). The CDR3 coding sequence is TGTGCCAGTAGTCCAGACAGGGAATGGGGCTACACCTTC. It encodes CASSPDREWGYTF.

J is TRBJ1-1 and V is TRBV9; D might be TRBD1 (6 bases). This CDR3 contains 14 residues. Looked up from germline, CDR1 is SGDLS and CDR2 is YYNGEE. Deletions cut 0 bases from V and 1 base from J, with 7 bases between. The CDR3 DNA is TGTGCCAGCAGCGTAGGGACAGAGAACACTGAAGCTTTCTTT. It translates to CASSVGTENTEAFF.